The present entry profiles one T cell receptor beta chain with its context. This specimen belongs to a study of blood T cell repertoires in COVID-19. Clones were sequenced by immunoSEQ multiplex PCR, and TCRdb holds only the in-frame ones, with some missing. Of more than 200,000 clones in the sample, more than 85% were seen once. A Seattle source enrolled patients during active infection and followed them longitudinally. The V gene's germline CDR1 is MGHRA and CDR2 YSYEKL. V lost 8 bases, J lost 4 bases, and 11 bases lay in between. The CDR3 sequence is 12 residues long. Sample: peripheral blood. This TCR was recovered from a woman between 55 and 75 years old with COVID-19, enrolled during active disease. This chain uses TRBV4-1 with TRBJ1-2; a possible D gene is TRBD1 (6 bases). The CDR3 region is CASRGTPYGYTF. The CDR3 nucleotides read TGCGCCAGCCGAGGGACACCCTATGGCTACACCTTC.